This T cell receptor (beta chain) was sequenced in a study of shared clonotypes between healthy human individuals. Study as a whole: For every donor, three CD4 naive, three CD4 memory, two CD8 naive and one CD8 memory plates were used. General study results and limits: The sharing of about 5% of naive CD4 clonotypes was seen across a handful of donors. Generation probabilities of non-shared clonotypes were lower (relative to those shared by all four donors). Richness estimates generally favored naive over memory subsets.

The naive CD8 fraction comprised CD45RO-negative cells positively selected for CCR7 and excluded terminally differentiated effector memory CD45RA+ cells. Germline loops: CDR1 LGHNA, CDR2 YSLEER. The CDR3 sequence is 15 residues long. With 4 bases removed from V and 3 bases from J, the gap between germline ends came to 15 bases. Clones were read by immunoSEQ multiplex PCR, and TCRdb kept only the in-frame ones, dropping some. The repertoire includes 2 million to 2.5 million clones, 85% to 95% of them detected once, and roughly 1.7% sits in the top ten. On this clone itself: Its matching antigen is unknown.

V is TRBV4-3 and J is TRBJ1-1, with D uncertain. The sequence derives from a man aged 18 to 30 in good health. Some clones in this sample may be carry-over from other donors' samples. Source material: naive CD8+ T cells from PBMCs. The CDR3 protein is CASSPGRASYTEAFF. CDR3 nucleotides: TGCGCCAGCAGCCCTGGGAGGGCGTCGTACACTGAAGCTTTCTTT.